These 28 T cell receptor beta chains share one sample of origin, sequenced in a study of blood T cell repertoires in COVID-19. TCRdb keeps only in-frame clones here, not all; method: immunoSEQ multiplex PCR. The repertoire holds about 70,000 clones, with 75% as singletons. The sample taken for sequencing was peripheral blood. Receptors originate from a man between 70 and 80 years old with acute or convalescent COVID-19.

The CDR3 is CASNSKTGGTGNTIYF. Written as DNA, the CDR3 is TGTGCCAGCAACAGCAAAACAGGGGGAACTGGAAACACCATATATTTT. The chain carries TRBV7-2 and TRBJ1-3, with 8 bases identical to TRBD1. J lost 2 bases, V lost 7 bases, and 10 bases had no gene match. Germline loops: CDR1 SGHTA, CDR2 FQGNSA. The length of the CDR3 is 16 residues.

The chain links TRBV6-4 to TRBJ2-3; TRBD1 aligns across 11 bases. The germline CDR1 and CDR2 sequences are MRHNA and SNTAGT. The CDR3 runs to 16 residues. V was clipped by 4 bases and J by 5 bases; unmatched bases: 8. This chain's CDR3 is CASSAGGDRGKDTQYF. Written as DNA, the CDR3 is TGTGCCAGCAGTGCCGGGGGGGACAGGGGGAAAGATACGCAGTATTTT.

This clone turned up a few times. The rearrangement uses TRBV29-1 and TRBJ2-3; 7 nucleotides agree with TRBD2. Germline V lookup: CDR1 SQVTM, CDR2 ANQGSEA. J gave up 3 bases and V 2 bases, and 8 bases lay outside the gene matches. The CDR3 covers 15 residues. The CDR3 coding sequence is TGCAGCGTTGAACTGACTAGCTTGAGGACAGATACGCAGTATTTT. It is translated as CSVELTSLRTDTQYF.

The V gene is TRBV13, the J gene TRBJ2-2; 7 nucleotides align to TRBD1. Losses at the gene ends were 10 bases for V and 1 base for J; bases not matched to a gene: 9. In germline, CDR1 is PRHDT, CDR2 FYEKMQ (reference sequence). CDR3 length equals 15 residues. The CDR3 loop reads CATKPRDRNTGELFF. Written as DNA, the CDR3 is TGTGCCACCAAACCCCGGGACAGGAACACCGGGGAGCTGTTTTTT.

CDR3 residues: CASSWRVNEQYF. The CDR3 bases are TGTGCCAGCAGCTGGAGGGTGAACGAGCAGTACTTC. This rearrangement joins TRBV28 to TRBJ2-7; a weak D match, TRBD2 (6 bases). Looked up from germline, CDR1 is MDHEN and CDR2 is SYDVKM. The CDR3 length is 12 residues. Trimming removed 6 bases at V and 5 bases at J, with 11 bases between.

The table lists this clone with a count of one. This chain joins TRBV10-3 and TRBJ2-1; 8 nucleotides align to TRBD2. Germline V gene lookup returns CDR1 ENHRY and CDR2 SYGVKD. The CDR3 length is 18 residues. Trimming removed 2 bases from V and 4 bases from J; junction bases left unmatched: 13. CDR3 nucleotides: TGTGCCATCAGTGAGACCCCCGGGGGCGGGAGGCCTTACAATGAGCAGTTCTTC. This gives the protein CAISETPGGGRPYNEQFF.

V usage is TRBV7-2 and J usage is TRBJ2-3; D remains unclear. Trimming pared 4 bases from V and 5 bases from J, leaving 10 bases between. CDR1 is SGHTA and CDR2 is FQGNSA in the germline V gene. This CDR3 is 13 amino acids long. CDR3 in DNA: TGTGCCAGCAGCTCTAATTTGAGAGATACGCAGTATTTT. This codes for CASSSNLRDTQYF.

This sequence joins TRBV25-1 and TRBJ2-7; 7 bases are a match to TRBD1. The CDR3 has 14 amino acids. The trim removed 7 bases at V and 3 bases at J, leaving 9 bases unmatched. Germline V CDR1 and CDR2: MGHDK, SYGVNS. CDR3 bases: TGTGCCAGCATCGGGGAGACAGGGAACTACGAGCAGTACTTC. This encodes CASIGETGNYEQYF.

The V gene is TRBV7-9, the J gene TRBJ2-2, with 9 bases that match TRBD1. Germline V gives CDR1 SEHNR, CDR2 FQNEAQ (reference sequence). Unmatched junction bases numbered 10, after V lost 5 bases and J lost 3 bases. This CDR3 is 17 amino acids long. The CDR3: CASSPQTGGVDTGELFF. CDR3 coding DNA: TGTGCCAGCAGCCCCCAAACAGGGGGCGTCGACACCGGGGAGCTGTTTTTT.

The chain combines TRBV3-1 (or the pseudogene TRBV3-2) with TRBJ2-3, with D possibly TRBD1 on 5 matching bases. CDR1 LGHDT and CDR2 YNNKEL come from the germline V gene (reference sequence). V shed 1 base and J shed 2 bases, with 7 bases lying between them. CDR3 length: 14 residues. The CDR3 sequence is CASSQGTNTDTQYF. The CDR3 bases are TGTGCCAGCAGCCAAGGGACAAACACAGATACGCAGTATTTT.

This clone has more than one count but fewer than ten. At one end the junction does not follow the germline gene, possibly because of a read error. The genes are TRBV28 and TRBJ2-5; D is possibly TRBD2 (6 bases). The CDR3 is 15 amino acids. Germline values: CDR1 MDHEN, CDR2 SYDVKM. The CDR3 region is CASRFGGKGRETQYF. Here the CDR3 DNA reads TGTGCCAGCCGTTTCGGGGGAAAAGGGCGGGAGACCCAGTACTTC.

This chain connects TRBV7-5 to TRBJ2-7; no DNA check was done on the table's D call, TRBD2. TRBV7-5 is assigned pseudogene status. The CDR3 runs 18 residues. Here the CDR3 reads CARSLEASGRTVSYEQYF. Written as DNA, the CDR3 is TGTGCCAGAAGCTTAGAGGCTAGCGGGAGGACCGTCTCCTACGAGCAGTACTTC.

This clone was found many times. V usage is TRBV5-1 and J usage is TRBJ2-1; 13 bases map to TRBD2. The CDR3 length is 17 residues. The germline V gene has CDR1 SGHRS and CDR2 YFSETQ. The junction had 5 bases not matched to a gene; V was cut back by 0 bases and J by 5 bases. As DNA, the CDR3 is TGCGCCAGCAGCTTGGCCGGGACTAGCGGGGCCGACAATGAGCAGTTCTTC. Translating it yields CASSLAGTSGADNEQFF.

The CDR3 region has the DNA TGTGCCACCAGTGAGACGGGTGGGAGTGAAAAACTGTTTTTT. Translating gives CATSETGGSEKLFF. The chain is built from TRBV24-1 and TRBJ1-4; D is ambiguous. The CDR3 totals 14 residues. V gave up 4 bases and J gave up 7 bases, with 12 bases separating them. Germline V CDR1 and CDR2: KGHDR, SFDVKD.

J is TRBJ1-1 and V is TRBV19; 7 bases are shared with TRBD1. V gave up 8 bases and J gave up 3 bases; unmatched junction bases: 3. CDR3 length: 12 residues. Germline CDR1 LNHDA, CDR2 SQIVND (reference sequence). The CDR3 DNA reads as TGTGCCAGTGGAGGGACAGACACTGAAGCTTTCTTT. This codes for CASGGTDTEAFF. The full variable domain, completed using reference TRBV19 and TRBJ1-1, is DGGITQSPKYLFRKEGQNVTLSCEQNLNHDAMYWYRQDPGQGLRLIYYSQIVNDFQKGDIAEGYSVSREKKESFPLTVTSAQKNPTAFYLCASGGTDTEAFFGQGTRLTVV.

This clone was seen only a few times. This chain joins TRBV6-2 or TRBV6-3 and TRBJ2-5; 8 bases map to TRBD1. Germline CDR1 and CDR2: MNHEY and SVGEGT. J gave up 4 bases and V 4 bases, and 2 bases lay outside the gene matches. The CDR3 has 13 residues. This CDR3 reads CASSSGTGETQYF. For the CDR3, the DNA is TGTGCCAGCAGTTCCGGGACAGGAGAGACCCAGTACTTC.

The rearrangement links TRBV7-3 to TRBJ2-3; a possible D gene is TRBD1 (6 bases). From germline, CDR1 is SGHTA and CDR2 FQGTGA. The length of the CDR3 is 13 residues. Between the trimmed V and J ends, which lost 4 bases and 6 bases, there was a span of 11 bases. The CDR3 DNA follows: TGTGCCAGCAGCTCACAGGGATCGGATACGCAGTATTTT. This sequence encodes CASSSQGSDTQYF.

V usage is TRBV2 and J usage is TRBJ1-1, with D possibly matching TRBD1 (6 bases). CDR3 length: 16 amino acids. Trimming shortened V by 5 bases and J by 4 bases, and 20 bases separated the two germline ends. Germline-derived CDR1 and CDR2 are SNHLY and FYNNEI. The CDR3: CASSRDTGRGGTEAFF. CDR3 DNA sequence: TGTGCCAGCAGTCGGGATACAGGGAGAGGAGGCACTGAAGCTTTCTTT.

This chain links TRBV18 with TRBJ2-2, with 9 bases aligning to TRBD1. Germline V gene lookup returns CDR1 KGHSH and CDR2 LQKENI. Trimming cost V 4 bases and J 1 base; bases outside gene matches: 4. The CDR3 consists of 16 residues. CDR3 DNA sequence: TGTGCCAGCTCACATGGGACAGGGAAGAACACCGGGGAGCTGTTTTTT. Translating gives CASSHGTGKNTGELFF.

As concerns this clone: Other DNA sequences in this specimen translate into the identical CDR3. The J gene is TRBJ1-6, the V gene TRBV6-6, with 10 nucleotides matching TRBD1. This CDR3 spans 15 amino acids. Germline CDR1 MNHNY, CDR2 SVGAGI (reference sequence). V lost 5 bases and J lost 7; bases outside the gene matches: 5. The CDR3 nucleotides read TGTGCCAGCAGTCCTAGGGGACAGGGGAATTCACCCCTCCACTTT. This encodes CASSPRGQGNSPLHF.

The chain couples TRBV6-2 or TRBV6-3 to TRBJ2-3; 14 nucleotides line up with TRBD2. The junction had 6 bases not matched to a gene; V was cut back by 6 bases and J by 1 base. CDR1 MNHEY and CDR2 SVGEGT come from the germline V gene. The CDR3 loop spans 17 amino acids. In DNA, the CDR3 is TGTGCCAGCAGCCCAGGGGGACTAGCGGGAGGCACAGATACGCAGTATTTT. It yields the protein CASSPGGLAGGTDTQYF.

The V call is TRBV5-4, the J call TRBJ2-3; D possibly corresponds to TRBD1 (6 bases). Germline lookup yields CDR1 SGHNT and CDR2 YYREEE (reference sequence). V lost 4 bases, J lost 1 base, and 10 bases lay in between. CDR3 size: 14 residues. CDR3 protein: CASSPRQGTDTQYF. CDR3 DNA: TGTGCCAGCAGCCCTCGACAGGGCACAGATACGCAGTATTTT.

V is TRBV29-1 and J is TRBJ1-1; 7 bases match TRBD1. The CDR3 runs 11 residues. Germline CDR1 reads SQVTM; CDR2 reads ANQGSEA. The V and J ends lost 3 bases and 10 bases, in that order; junction bases with no gene match: 5. The CDR3, as DNA: TGCAGCGTTGATTGGCAGGGGGGAGCTTTCTTT. Amino acid sequence: CSVDWQGGAFF.

V is TRBV6-1 and J is TRBJ2-7; 9 nucleotides match TRBD2. Losses at the gene ends were 1 base for V and 12 bases for J; bases not matched to a gene: 13. CDR1 is MNHNS, CDR2 SASEGT, per germline. The CDR3 contains 15 residues. The CDR3 sequence is CASSEEGSGRMVRYF. In DNA form, the CDR3 reads TGTGCCAGCAGTGAAGAAGGTAGCGGGAGAATGGTTCGGTACTTC.

The chain combines TRBV11-2 with TRBJ2-2; D might be TRBD2 (7 bases). Between the trimmed V and J ends, which lost 7 bases and 1 base, there was a span of 16 bases. There are 16 residues in the CDR3. Per germline, CDR1 SGHAT and CDR2 FQNNGV. DNA for the CDR3: TGTGCCAGCACCCTAAGGGGGAGGGAGAACACCGGGGAGCTGTTTTTT. This encodes CASTLRGRENTGELFF.

The chain's CDR3 is CASSPPSGSSYNEQFF. The CDR3, as DNA: TGTGCCAGCTCACCACCAAGCGGGAGTTCCTACAATGAGCAGTTCTTC. The J gene is TRBJ2-1, the V gene TRBV18, with TRBD2 matching over 8 bases. The length of the CDR3 is 16 residues. Germline loops: CDR1 KGHSH, CDR2 LQKENI. V lost 0 bases and J lost 1; bases outside the gene matches: 2.

This clone was seen once. The CDR3 nucleotides are TGTGCCAGCAGCCCAGGACAGGGGAGTAACTATGGCTACACCTTC. Translating it yields CASSPGQGSNYGYTF. The chain has TRBV5-4 and TRBJ1-2; the match to TRBD1 covers 9 bases. The ends lost 4 bases at V and 1 base at J; junction bases unmatched: 5. This CDR3 is built from 15 residues. CDR1 is SGHNT, CDR2 YYREEE, per germline (reference sequence).

This chain joins TRBV28 and TRBJ2-2, with 8 bases identical to TRBD2. The CDR3 is 15 amino acids. The germline CDR1 and CDR2 sequences are MDHEN and SYDVKM. Trimming at V came to 6 bases and at J to 1 base, leaving 4 bases not matched to a gene. In nucleotides, the CDR3 is TGTGCCAGCAGCTTTCTAGCGGGGAACACCGGGGAGCTGTTTTTT. This sequence encodes CASSFLAGNTGELFF.